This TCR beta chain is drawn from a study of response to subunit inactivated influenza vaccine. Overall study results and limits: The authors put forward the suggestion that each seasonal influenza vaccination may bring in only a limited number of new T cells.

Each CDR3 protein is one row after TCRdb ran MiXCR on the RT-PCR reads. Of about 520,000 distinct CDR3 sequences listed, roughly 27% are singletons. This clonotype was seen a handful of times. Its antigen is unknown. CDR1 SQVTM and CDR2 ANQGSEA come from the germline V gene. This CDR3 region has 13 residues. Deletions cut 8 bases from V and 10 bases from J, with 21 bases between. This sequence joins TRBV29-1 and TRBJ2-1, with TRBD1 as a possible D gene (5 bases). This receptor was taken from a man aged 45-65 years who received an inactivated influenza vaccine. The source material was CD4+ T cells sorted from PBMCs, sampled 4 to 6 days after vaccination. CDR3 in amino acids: CSTRPDIFGEQFF. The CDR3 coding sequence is TGCAGCACTCGTCCGGACATCTTCGGCGAGCAGTTCTTC.